The clone carrying this T cell receptor beta chain showed up just a few times. Its specificity is not known. This specimen belongs to a study of beta chain features in type 1 diabetes. Study conclusions and caveats: Within each of all four CD4+ subsets, Type 1 diabetes patients had TCRB CDR3s that were moderately but significantly shorter.

The V gene lost 4 bases and the J gene lost 9 bases, with 19 bases spanning the gap. This CDR3 spans 14 amino acids. CDR1 GTSNPN and CDR2 SVGIG come from the germline V gene (reference sequence). Sequencing targeted expressed TCRB transcripts, as all isolated RNA had been reverse transcribed. Some clones are missing from TCRdb's copy, which holds only in-frame ones; the method was immunoSEQ multiplex PCR. The top ten clones hold almost 0.02% of a sample with 200,000 to 250,000 clones, around 14% of them seen once. Each of the sorted populations had a purity greater than 95%. Sequencing input: naive CD4+ T cells from blood. This receptor was taken from a man aged 30 to 45 with type 1 diabetes. V and J are TRBV30 and TRBJ2-1; perhaps TRBD2 as D (7 bases). The DNA for the CDR3 is TGTGCCTGGAACCACGGCGGGGGCAGCGGTGAGCAGTTCTTC. It encodes CAWNHGGGSGEQFF.